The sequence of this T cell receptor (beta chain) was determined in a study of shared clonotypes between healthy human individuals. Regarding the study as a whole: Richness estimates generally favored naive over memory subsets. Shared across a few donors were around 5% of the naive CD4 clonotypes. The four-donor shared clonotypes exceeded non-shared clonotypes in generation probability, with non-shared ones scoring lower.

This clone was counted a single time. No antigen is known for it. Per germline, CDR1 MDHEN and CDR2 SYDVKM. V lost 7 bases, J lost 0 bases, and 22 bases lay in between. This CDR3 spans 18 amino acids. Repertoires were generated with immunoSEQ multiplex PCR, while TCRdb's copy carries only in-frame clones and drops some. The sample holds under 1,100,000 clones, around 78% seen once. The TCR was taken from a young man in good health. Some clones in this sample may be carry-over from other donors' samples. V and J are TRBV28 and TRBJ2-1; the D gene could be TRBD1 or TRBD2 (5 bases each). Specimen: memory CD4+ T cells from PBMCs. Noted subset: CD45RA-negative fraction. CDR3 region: CASNGWGTAYSSYNEQFF. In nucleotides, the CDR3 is TGTGCCAGCAATGGGTGGGGGACCGCCTATAGCTCCTACAATGAGCAGTTCTTC.